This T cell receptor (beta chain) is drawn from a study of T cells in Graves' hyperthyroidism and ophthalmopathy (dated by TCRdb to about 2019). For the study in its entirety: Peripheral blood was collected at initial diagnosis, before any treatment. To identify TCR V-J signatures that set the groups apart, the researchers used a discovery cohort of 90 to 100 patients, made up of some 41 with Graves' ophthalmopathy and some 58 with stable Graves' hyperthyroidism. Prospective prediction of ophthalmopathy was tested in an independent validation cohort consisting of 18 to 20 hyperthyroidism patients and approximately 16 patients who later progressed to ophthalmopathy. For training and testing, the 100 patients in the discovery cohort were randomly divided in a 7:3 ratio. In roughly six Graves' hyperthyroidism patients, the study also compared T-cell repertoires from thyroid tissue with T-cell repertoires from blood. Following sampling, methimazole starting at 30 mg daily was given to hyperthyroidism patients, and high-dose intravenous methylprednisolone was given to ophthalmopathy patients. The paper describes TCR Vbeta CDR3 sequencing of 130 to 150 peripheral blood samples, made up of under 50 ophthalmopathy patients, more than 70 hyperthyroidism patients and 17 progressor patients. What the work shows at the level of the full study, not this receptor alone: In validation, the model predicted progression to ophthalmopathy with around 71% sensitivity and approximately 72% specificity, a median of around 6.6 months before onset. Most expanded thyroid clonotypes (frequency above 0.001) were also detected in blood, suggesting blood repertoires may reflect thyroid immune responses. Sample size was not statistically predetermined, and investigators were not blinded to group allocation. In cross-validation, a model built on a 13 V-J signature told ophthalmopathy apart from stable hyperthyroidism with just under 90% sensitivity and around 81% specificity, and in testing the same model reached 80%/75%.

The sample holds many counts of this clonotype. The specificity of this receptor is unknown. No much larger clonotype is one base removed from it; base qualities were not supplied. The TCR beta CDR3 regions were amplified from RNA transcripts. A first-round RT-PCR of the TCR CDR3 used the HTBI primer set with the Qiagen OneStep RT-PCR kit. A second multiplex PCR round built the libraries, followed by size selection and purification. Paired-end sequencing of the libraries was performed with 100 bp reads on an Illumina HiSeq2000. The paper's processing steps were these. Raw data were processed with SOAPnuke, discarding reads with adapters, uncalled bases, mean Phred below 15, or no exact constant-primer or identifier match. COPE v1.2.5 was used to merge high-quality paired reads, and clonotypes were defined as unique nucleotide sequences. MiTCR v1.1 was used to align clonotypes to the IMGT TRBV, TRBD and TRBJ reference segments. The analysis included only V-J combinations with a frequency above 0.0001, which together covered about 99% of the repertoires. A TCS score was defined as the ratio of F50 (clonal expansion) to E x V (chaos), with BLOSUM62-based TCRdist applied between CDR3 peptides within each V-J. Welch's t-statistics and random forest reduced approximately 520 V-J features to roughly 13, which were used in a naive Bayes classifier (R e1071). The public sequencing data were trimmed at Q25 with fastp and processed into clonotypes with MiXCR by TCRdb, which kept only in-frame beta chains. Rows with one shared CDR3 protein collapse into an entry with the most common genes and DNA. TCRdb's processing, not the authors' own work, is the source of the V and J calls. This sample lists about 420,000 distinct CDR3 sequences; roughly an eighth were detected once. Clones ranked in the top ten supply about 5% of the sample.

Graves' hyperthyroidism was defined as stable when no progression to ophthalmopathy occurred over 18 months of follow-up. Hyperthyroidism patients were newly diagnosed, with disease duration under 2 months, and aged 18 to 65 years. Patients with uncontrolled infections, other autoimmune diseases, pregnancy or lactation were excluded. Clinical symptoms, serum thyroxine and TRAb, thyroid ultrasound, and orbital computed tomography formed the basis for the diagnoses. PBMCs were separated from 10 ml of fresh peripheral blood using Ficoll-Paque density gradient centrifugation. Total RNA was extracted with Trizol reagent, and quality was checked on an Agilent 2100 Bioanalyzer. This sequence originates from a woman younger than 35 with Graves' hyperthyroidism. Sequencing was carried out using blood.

The CDR3 in this case is CASSHLETDPHEQYF. The sequence in DNA is TGTGCCAGCAGCCATTTAGAGACAGATCCCCACGAGCAGTACTTC. Recombination connected TRBV7-8 to TRBJ2-7; perhaps TRBD1 is the D gene, with 5 bases matching. CDR3 length: 15 amino acids, cysteine to phenylalanine. The retained sequence is limited to the CDR3, 45 bases, with the frame set at the first base. The V and J ends are trimmed by 5 bases and 5 bases, leaving 19 bases between them. Looking up the germline V gene yields CDR1 SGHVS and CDR2 FQNEAQ.